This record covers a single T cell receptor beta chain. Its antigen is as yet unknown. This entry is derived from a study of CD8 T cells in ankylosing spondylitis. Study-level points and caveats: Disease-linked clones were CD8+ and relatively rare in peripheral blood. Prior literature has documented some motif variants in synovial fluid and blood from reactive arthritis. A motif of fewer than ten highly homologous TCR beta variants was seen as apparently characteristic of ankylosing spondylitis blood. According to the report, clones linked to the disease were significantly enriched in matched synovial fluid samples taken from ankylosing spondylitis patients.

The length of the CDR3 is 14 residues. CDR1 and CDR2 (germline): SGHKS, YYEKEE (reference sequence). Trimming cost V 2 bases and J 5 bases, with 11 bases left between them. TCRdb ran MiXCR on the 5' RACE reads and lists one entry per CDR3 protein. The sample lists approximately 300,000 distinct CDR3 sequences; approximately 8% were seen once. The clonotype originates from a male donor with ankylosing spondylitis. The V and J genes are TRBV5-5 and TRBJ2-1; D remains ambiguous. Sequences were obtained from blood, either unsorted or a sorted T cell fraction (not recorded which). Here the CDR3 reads CASSFSSTHNEQFF. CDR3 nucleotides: TGTGCCAGCAGCTTTTCTTCCACGCACAATGAGCAGTTCTTC. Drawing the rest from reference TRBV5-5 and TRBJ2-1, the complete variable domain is DAGVTQSPTHLIKTRGQQVTLRCSPISGHKSVSWYQQVLGQGPQFIFQYYEKEERGRGNFPDRFSARQFPNYSSELNVNALLLGDSALYLCASSFSSTHNEQFFGPGTRLTVL.